This TCR beta chain came from a study of T-cell memory formation after mild COVID-19. CDR1 and CDR2 from the germline V gene are KGHSH and LQKENI. CDR3 length equals 14 residues. With 3 bases clipped from V and 5 bases from J, the junction kept 2 bases outside the gene matches. Via MiXCR, TCRdb re-called the 5' RACE reads, giving one row per CDR3 protein. Of hundreds of thousands of distinct CDR3 sequences listed, 15% to 20% are singletons. As for this clonotype: Its antigen is not identified.

Findings of the study overall: Day 15 to 85 contracting clones showed balanced CD4/CD8; later expanders leaned CD4+. Contracting CD4+ clones were located mainly in CM and EM, and CD8+ clones in EMRA. Day 37-peaking second-wave clones had unconfirmed SARS-CoV-2 specificity. Some responding clones appeared in pre-infection memory, suggesting cross-reactive memory joined.

This TCR derives from a young man who had mild COVID-19 (a few samples of this study predate the infection). Cell type and time point are not known. Sequenced material: PBMCs or a T cell subset sorted from them (not recorded which). The chain links TRBV18 to TRBJ2-1; 9 positions agree with TRBD1. The CDR3 region has the DNA TGTGCCAGCTCACCCAGGGACAGGGACAATGAGCAGTTCTTC. It yields the protein CASSPRDRDNEQFF.